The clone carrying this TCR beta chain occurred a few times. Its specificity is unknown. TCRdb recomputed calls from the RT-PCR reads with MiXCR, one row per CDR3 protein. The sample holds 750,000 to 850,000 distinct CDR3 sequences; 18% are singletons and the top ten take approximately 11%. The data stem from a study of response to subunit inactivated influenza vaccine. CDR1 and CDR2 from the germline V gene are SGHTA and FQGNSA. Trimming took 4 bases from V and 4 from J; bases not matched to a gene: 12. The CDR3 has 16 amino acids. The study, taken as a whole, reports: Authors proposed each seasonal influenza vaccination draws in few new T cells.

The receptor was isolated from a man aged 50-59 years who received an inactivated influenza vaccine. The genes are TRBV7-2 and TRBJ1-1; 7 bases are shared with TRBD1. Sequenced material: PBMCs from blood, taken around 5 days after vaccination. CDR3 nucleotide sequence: TGTGCCAGCAGCTCCACCGGGACAGCTGGGAGCACTGAAGCTTTCTTT. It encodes CASSSTGTAGSTEAFF. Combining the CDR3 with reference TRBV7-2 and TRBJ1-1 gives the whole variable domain GAGVSQSPSNKVTEKGKDVELRCDPISGHTALYWYRQSLGQGLEFLIYFQGNSAPDKSGLPSDRFSAERTGGSVSTLTIQRTQQEDSAVYLCASSSTGTAGSTEAFFGQGTRLTVV.